This TCR beta chain was sequenced during a study of cytomegalovirus exposure and HLA in healthy donors. Findings of the study overall: Investigators reported 150 to 200 TCR beta chains as tied to cytomegalovirus. Exclusion applied to some V segments, including TRBV6-2 and TRBV6-3, as they were indistinguishable.

About this clone itself: The antigen is unknown.

This CDR3 is built from 15 residues. Germline V lookup: CDR1 SGDLS, CDR2 YYNGEE. The V and J ends lost 4 bases and 1 base respectively, with 14 bases between them. The PCR was carried out with 60 Vbeta primers and 13 Jbeta primers. Using immunoSEQ multiplex PCR, the repertoire was profiled, and TCRdb retains in-frame clones only, with some absent. Of about 180,000 clones in the sample, over 65% were seen once. The specimen was PBMCs. The sequence derives from a man between 18 and 35 years old in good health and CMV-seronegative. This chain uses TRBV9 with TRBJ2-5; the D gene is possibly TRBD1 (5 bases). The CDR3 here is CASSPPSGFQETQYF. CDR3 coding DNA: TGTGCCAGCAGCCCCCCCTCAGGGTTCCAAGAGACCCAGTACTTC. The whole variable domain, remainder taken from reference TRBV9 and TRBJ2-5, is DSGVTQTPKHLITATGQRVTLRCSPRSGDLSVYWYQQSLDQGLQFLIQYYNGEERAKGNILERFSAQQFPDLHSELNLSSLELGDSALYFCASSPPSGFQETQYFGPGTRLLVL.